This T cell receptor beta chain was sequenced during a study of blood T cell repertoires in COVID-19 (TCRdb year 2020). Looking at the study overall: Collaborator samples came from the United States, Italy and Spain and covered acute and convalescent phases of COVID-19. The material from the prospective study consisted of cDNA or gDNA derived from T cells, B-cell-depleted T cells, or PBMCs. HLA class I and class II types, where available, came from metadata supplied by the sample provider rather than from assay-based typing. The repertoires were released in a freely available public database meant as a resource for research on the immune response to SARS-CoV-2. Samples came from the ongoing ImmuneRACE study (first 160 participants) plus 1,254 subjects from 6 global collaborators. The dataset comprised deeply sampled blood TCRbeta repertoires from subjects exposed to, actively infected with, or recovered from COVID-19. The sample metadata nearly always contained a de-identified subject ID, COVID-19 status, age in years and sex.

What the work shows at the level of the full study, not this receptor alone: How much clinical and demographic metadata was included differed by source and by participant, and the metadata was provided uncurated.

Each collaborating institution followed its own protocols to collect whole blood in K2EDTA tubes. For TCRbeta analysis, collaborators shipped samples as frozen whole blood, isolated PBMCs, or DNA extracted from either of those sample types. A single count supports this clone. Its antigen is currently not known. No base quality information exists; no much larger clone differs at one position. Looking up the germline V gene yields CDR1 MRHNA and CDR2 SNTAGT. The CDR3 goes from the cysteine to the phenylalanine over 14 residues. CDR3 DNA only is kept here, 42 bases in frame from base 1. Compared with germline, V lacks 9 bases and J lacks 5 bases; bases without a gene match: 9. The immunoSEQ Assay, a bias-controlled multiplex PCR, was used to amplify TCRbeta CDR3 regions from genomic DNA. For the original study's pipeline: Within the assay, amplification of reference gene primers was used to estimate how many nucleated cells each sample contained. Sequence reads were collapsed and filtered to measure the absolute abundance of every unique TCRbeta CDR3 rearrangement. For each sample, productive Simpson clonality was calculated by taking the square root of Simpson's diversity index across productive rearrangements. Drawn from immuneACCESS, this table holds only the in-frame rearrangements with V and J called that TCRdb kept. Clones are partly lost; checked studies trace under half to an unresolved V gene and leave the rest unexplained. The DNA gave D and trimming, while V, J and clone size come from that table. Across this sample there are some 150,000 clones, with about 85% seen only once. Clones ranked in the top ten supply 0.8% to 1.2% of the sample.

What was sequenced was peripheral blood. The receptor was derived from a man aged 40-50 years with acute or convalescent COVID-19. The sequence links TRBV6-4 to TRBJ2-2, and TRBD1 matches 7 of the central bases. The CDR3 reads CARDLDRRTGELFF. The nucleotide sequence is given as TGTGCCAGAGATCTGGACAGGCGGACCGGGGAGCTGTTTTTT.